The next 8 T cell receptor beta chains were all read from a single sample in a study of blood T cell repertoires in COVID-19. Data came from immunoSEQ multiplex PCR; TCRdb stores just in-frame clones and leaves some out. Of around 78,000 clones in the sample, about nine tenths were seen once. Sequences were obtained from peripheral blood. Receptor source: a woman in her forties or fifties in a cohort sampled during active COVID-19.

This sequence joins TRBV29-1 and TRBJ2-7, with TRBD1 as a possible D gene (6 bases). CDR3 size: 12 residues. CDR1 is SQVTM, CDR2 ANQGSEA, per germline. Trimming took 4 bases from V and 7 from J, leaving 14 bases between them. CDR3 protein: CSVARTVGEQYF. In nucleotides, the CDR3 is TGCAGCGTTGCCCGGACAGTGGGGGAGCAGTACTTC.

CDR3 nucleotide sequence: TGCGCCAGCAGCCTCCGGACTAGCGGGAACACAGATACGCAGTATTTT. It translates to CASSLRTSGNTDTQYF. J is TRBJ2-3 and V is TRBV10-1; 12 bases map to TRBD2. Per the germline V gene, CDR1 is WNHNN and CDR2 is SYGVQD (reference sequence). The CDR3 is 16 amino acids. Trimming cost V 6 bases and J 2 bases; bases outside gene matches: 6.

The CDR3: CASSSGLAGASTGELFF. CDR3 DNA sequence: TGTGCCAGCAGCTCGGGACTAGCGGGAGCTAGCACCGGGGAGCTGTTTTTT. This chain links TRBV3-1 (or the pseudogene TRBV3-2) with TRBJ2-2, with 14 bases that match TRBD2. The V gene's germline CDR1 is LGHDT and CDR2 YNNKEL (reference sequence). The CDR3 is 17 residues long. Trimming cost V 5 bases and J 4 bases; bases outside gene matches: 6.

The chain has TRBV4-1 and TRBJ2-2; possible D gene TRBD2, 6 bases. This CDR3 spans 17 amino acids. V was pared by 0 bases and J by 0 bases, with 11 bases between. Germline loops: CDR1 MGHRA, CDR2 YSYEKL. The CDR3 sequence: CASSQDAGLSNTGELFF. CDR3 DNA sequence: TGCGCCAGCAGCCAAGATGCGGGACTCTCGAACACCGGGGAGCTGTTTTTT.

This clone was seen more than once but under ten times. This chain links TRBV11-2 with TRBJ1-6; 8 bases align to TRBD1. This CDR3 is built from 13 residues. The V segment lost 5 bases and the J segment 12 bases; nucleotides outside the gene matches: 6. Germline lookup yields CDR1 SGHAT and CDR2 FQNNGV. The CDR3 DNA follows: TGTGCCAGCAGCCGACAGGGGCTAGAACCCCTCCACTTT. Translation: CASSRQGLEPLHF.

This clone was recorded only once. The V gene is TRBV3-1 (or the pseudogene TRBV3-2), the J gene TRBJ1-3; D is possibly TRBD1 (5 bases). The length of the CDR3 is 14 residues. The V and J ends lost 3 bases and 2 bases respectively, with 8 bases between them. Looked up from germline, CDR1 is LGHDT and CDR2 is YNNKEL (reference sequence). The CDR3: CASSQGGTGNTIYF. The CDR3 nucleotides are TGTGCCAGCAGCCAGGGGGGTACTGGAAACACCATATATTTT.

The V gene is TRBV6-2 or TRBV6-3, the J gene TRBJ2-3; D might be TRBD1 (6 bases). This CDR3 spans 15 amino acids. The germline V gene encodes CDR1 MNHEY and CDR2 SVGEGT. Trimming left V 4 bases short and J 4 bases short, with 15 bases between. CDR3 nucleotide sequence: TGTGCCAGCAGTTTGTCAGGGGCGGTGGCAGATACGCAGTATTTT. It codes for CASSLSGAVADTQYF.

The genes are TRBV5-6 and TRBJ1-1, with 10 bases matching TRBD1. The germline V gene encodes CDR1 SGHDT and CDR2 YYEEEE. V was clipped by 4 bases and J by 4 bases; unmatched bases: 13. The CDR3 sequence is 17 residues long. Here the CDR3 reads CASSAPRLRDRGTEAFF. Here the CDR3 DNA reads TGTGCCAGCAGCGCGCCAAGGCTCCGGGACAGGGGCACTGAAGCTTTCTTT.